Described below is a single T cell receptor beta chain sequence and its context. Study processing details: Quantification of nucleated cells was approximated via reference gene primer amplification. Produced via immunoSEQ multiplex PCR; TCRdb's table is partial and in-frame only. V, J and clone size are taken as reported in that table, and D and trimming were inferred from the DNA itself. This table has about 160,000 clones, 80% to 95% appearing once. This entry belongs to a study of blood T cell repertoires in COVID-19. For the study at large: The United States, Italy and Spain were the sources of the acute and convalescent COVID-19 samples. PBMCs, B-cell-depleted T cells, or T cells provided the cDNA or gDNA that made up the material.

The CDR3 is 18 residues long. CDR1 and CDR2 (germline): LNHDA, SQIVND (reference sequence). Trimming removed 3 bases from V and 1 base from J; junction bases left unmatched: 12. The V call is TRBV19, the J call TRBJ1-5, with 7 nucleotides matching TRBD1. The sequence was collected from a woman aged 45-65 years with acute or convalescent COVID-19. Sequenced input: peripheral blood. The CDR3 protein is CASSILAGGGVSNQPQHF. Written as DNA, the CDR3 is TGTGCCAGTAGTATTTTGGCAGGGGGAGGAGTGAGCAATCAGCCCCAGCATTTT. Full variable domain (remainder filled in from reference TRBV19 and TRBJ1-5): DGGITQSPKYLFRKEGQNVTLSCEQNLNHDAMYWYRQDPGQGLRLIYYSQIVNDFQKGDIAEGYSVSREKKESFPLTVTSAQKNPTAFYLCASSILAGGGVSNQPQHFGDGTRLSIL.